This T cell receptor beta chain was retrieved from a study of T cell responses to AZD1222 COVID-19 vaccine. Trimming took 4 bases from V and 8 from J, leaving 15 bases between them. The CDR3 runs 14 residues. The germline CDR1 and CDR2 sequences are SGHKS and YYEKEE (reference sequence). Some clones are missing from TCRdb's copy, which holds only in-frame ones; the method was immunoSEQ multiplex PCR. The sample lists about 48,000 clones; about 88% were seen once. Findings and caveats of the study: A mostly white British donor set with more females was recruited, and clonal diversity was possibly underestimated. As reported, nearly half of all spike-specific TCRs target variant regions that are unmutated. At study baseline, merely more than 5 AZD1222 recipients were seropositive. No repertoire was sampled before or during the peak T cell response, only after it.

Note on this clone: Its target is not known.

The clonotype was recovered from an adult who received the AZD1222 COVID-19 vaccine. The source was peripheral blood, collected 28 days after the second AZD1222 dose. J is TRBJ1-4 and V is TRBV5-5; TRBD1 is a possible D gene (6 bases). CDR3: CASSLTGKSEKLFF. The CDR3 DNA follows: TGTGCCAGCAGCCTAACAGGGAAAAGCGAAAAACTGTTTTTT.